Listed below are T cell receptor beta chains from one sample, sequenced in a study of vaccination and CD4 T cells after COVID-19. For these receptors, no antigen is known. TCRdb itself ran the PCR reads through MiXCR, one entry per CDR3 protein. Of 8,000 to 9,000 distinct CDR3 sequences in the sample, about three quarters were seen once. Sample: CD4+ T cells from blood, cultured in vitro. The receptors stem from a human donor who had recovered from COVID-19. Each CDR3 is given with its conserved first and last residue. Fields, in order: J gene, V gene, clone size, D gene, CDR3 protein, CDR3 DNA. The D gene is left open where the match is weak. The size field is filled for only some rows; it gives once, few, many or a size class.

J gene: TRBJ2-3
V gene: TRBV7-2
clone size: .
D gene: .
CDR3 protein: CASSLGRLSTDTQYF
CDR3 DNA: TGTGCCAGCAGCCTCGGACGATTAAGTACAGATACGCAGTATTTT

J gene: TRBJ2-1
V gene: TRBV7-9
clone size: .
D gene: .
CDR3 protein: CASSLAPFPIYNEQFF
CDR3 DNA: TGTGCCAGCAGCTTAGCCCCGTTTCCGATTTACAATGAGCAGTTCTTC

J gene: TRBJ1-1
V gene: TRBV20-1
clone size: .
D gene: .
CDR3 protein: CSARKQGGGEWTEAFF
CDR3 DNA: TGCAGTGCTAGAAAGCAGGGAGGCGGGGAGTGGACTGAAGCTTTCTTT

J gene: TRBJ2-7
V gene: TRBV21-1
clone size: .
D gene: .
CDR3 protein: CASSGRGLAGAYEQYF
CDR3 DNA: TGTGCCAGCAGCGGGAGGGGACTAGCGGGGGCCTACGAGCAGTACTTC

J gene: TRBJ2-2
V gene: TRBV11-3
clone size: .
D gene: .
CDR3 protein: CASSLVSSDTGELFF
CDR3 DNA: TGTGCCAGCAGCTTAGTTTCGAGCGACACCGGGGAGCTGTTTTTT

J gene: TRBJ2-5
V gene: TRBV20-1
clone size: .
D gene: .
CDR3 protein: CSARVGGETQYF
CDR3 DNA: TGCAGTGCTAGAGTAGGTGGGGAGACCCAGTACTTC

J gene: TRBJ1-2
V gene: TRBV10-3
clone size: .
D gene: .
CDR3 protein: CAISESQDLRGGYTF
CDR3 DNA: TGTGCCATCAGTGAGTCACAGGATCTTCGGGGGGGCTACACCTTC

J gene: TRBJ1-2
V gene: TRBV28
clone size: .
D gene: TRBD1
CDR3 protein: CASSFPRSTGGMRSSLLYGYTF
CDR3 DNA: TGTGCCAGCAGTTTTCCTAGGTCTACAGGGGGCATGAGGTCAAGTCTCCTCTATGGCTACACCTTC

J gene: TRBJ1-5
V gene: TRBV6-2/TRBV6-3
clone size: .
D gene: .
CDR3 protein: CASSYPLGRAGQPQHF
CDR3 DNA: TGTGCCAGCAGTTACCCCCTAGGCAGGGCGGGCCAGCCCCAGCATTTT

J gene: TRBJ1-5
V gene: TRBV20-1
clone size: .
D gene: .
CDR3 protein: CSARDLRGDQPQHF
CDR3 DNA: TGCAGTGCTAGAGATCTTCGGGGGGATCAGCCCCAGCATTTT

J gene: TRBJ2-2
V gene: TRBV20-1
clone size: .
D gene: TRBD2
CDR3 protein: CSAGGTSGDRDTGELFF
CDR3 DNA: TGCAGTGCTGGTGGGACTAGCGGGGATCGAGACACCGGGGAGCTGTTTTTT

J gene: TRBJ1-1
V gene: TRBV7-2
clone size: few
D gene: .
CDR3 protein: CASSLEAGIEAFF
CDR3 DNA: TGTGCCAGCAGCTTAGAAGCCGGCATTGAAGCTTTCTTT

J gene: TRBJ2-3
V gene: TRBV6-1
clone size: .
D gene: TRBD2
CDR3 protein: CASSGLAFGDTQYF
CDR3 DNA: TGTGCCAGCAGCGGACTAGCGTTTGGAGATACGCAGTATTTT

J gene: TRBJ2-1
V gene: TRBV28
clone size: .
D gene: TRBD2
CDR3 protein: CASSPAGDYNEQFF
CDR3 DNA: TGTGCCAGCTCCCCGGCGGGGGACTACAATGAGCAGTTCTTC

J gene: TRBJ2-3
V gene: TRBV19
clone size: .
D gene: .
CDR3 protein: CASSQGPLTDTQYF
CDR3 DNA: TGTGCCAGTAGCCAGGGGCCCCTCACAGATACGCAGTATTTT

J gene: TRBJ2-7
V gene: TRBV20-1
clone size: .
D gene: .
CDR3 protein: CSASSGTGLHEQYF
CDR3 DNA: TGCAGTGCTAGTTCTGGAACAGGGCTCCACGAGCAGTACTTC

J gene: TRBJ2-2
V gene: TRBV2
clone size: few
D gene: .
CDR3 protein: CASSEGSGELFF
CDR3 DNA: TGTGCCAGCAGTGAAGGTTCGGGGGAGCTGTTTTTT

J gene: TRBJ1-6
V gene: TRBV12-3/TRBV12-4
clone size: once
D gene: .
CDR3 protein: CASSFGGARNSPLHF
CDR3 DNA: TGTGCCAGCAGTTTTGGGGGGGCAAGGAATTCACCCCTCCACTTT

J gene: TRBJ2-5
V gene: TRBV7-2
clone size: .
D gene: .
CDR3 protein: CASSLVSSSQETQYF
CDR3 DNA: TGTGCCAGCAGCTTAGTTAGTAGCAGCCAAGAGACCCAGTACTTC

J gene: TRBJ2-1
V gene: TRBV20-1
clone size: .
D gene: .
CDR3 protein: CSARDFAGWMGNEQFF
CDR3 DNA: TGCAGTGCTAGAGATTTTGCGGGTTGGATGGGCAATGAGCAGTTCTTC

J gene: TRBJ2-7
V gene: TRBV11-2
clone size: .
D gene: TRBD2
CDR3 protein: CASSPRGGSASSYEQYF
CDR3 DNA: TGTGCCAGCAGCCCCCGGGGGGGGAGCGCGAGCTCCTACGAGCAGTACTTC

J gene: TRBJ1-2
V gene: TRBV6-2/TRBV6-3
clone size: .
D gene: .
CDR3 protein: CASSVDGGGNYGYTF
CDR3 DNA: TGTGCCAGCAGCGTCGATGGGGGGGGAAACTATGGCTACACCTTC

J gene: TRBJ1-1
V gene: TRBV28
clone size: .
D gene: .
CDR3 protein: CASRESLGGTEAFF
CDR3 DNA: TGTGCCAGCAGAGAATCATTAGGGGGCACTGAAGCTTTCTTT

J gene: TRBJ1-1
V gene: TRBV10-3
clone size: .
D gene: .
CDR3 protein: CAFKGDMNTEAFF
CDR3 DNA: TGTGCCTTCAAAGGGGATATGAACACTGAAGCTTTCTTT

J gene: TRBJ2-4
V gene: TRBV7-9
clone size: .
D gene: TRBD2
CDR3 protein: CASSLGGLALAKNIQYF
CDR3 DNA: TGTGCCAGCAGCTTAGGGGGACTAGCGCTAGCCAAAAACATTCAGTACTTC

J gene: TRBJ2-1
V gene: TRBV20-1
clone size: .
D gene: TRBD2
CDR3 protein: CSAYSGGAIGEQFF
CDR3 DNA: TGCAGTGCGTATAGCGGGGGGGCAATAGGTGAGCAGTTCTTC

J gene: TRBJ2-3
V gene: TRBV7-2
clone size: .
D gene: .
CDR3 protein: CASSLGLLTTDTQYF
CDR3 DNA: TGTGCCAGCAGCCTAGGACTCCTTACCACAGATACGCAGTATTTT

J gene: TRBJ2-3
V gene: TRBV19
clone size: .
D gene: .
CDR3 protein: CASSIPFRGQTNWDTDTQYF
CDR3 DNA: TGTGCCAGTAGTATCCCATTCCGGGGACAAACAAACTGGGACACAGATACGCAGTATTTT

J gene: TRBJ1-5
V gene: TRBV6-1
clone size: .
D gene: TRBD1
CDR3 protein: CASTADRASNQPQHF
CDR3 DNA: TGTGCCAGCACTGCAGACAGGGCTAGCAATCAGCCCCAGCATTTT

J gene: TRBJ1-2
V gene: TRBV28
clone size: .
D gene: TRBD1
CDR3 protein: CASSSPGTGTNYGYTF
CDR3 DNA: TGTGCCAGCAGTAGCCCCGGGACAGGGACAAACTATGGCTACACCTTC

J gene: TRBJ1-6
V gene: TRBV20-1
clone size: .
D gene: .
CDR3 protein: CSAREGSSSPLHF
CDR3 DNA: TGCAGTGCTAGAGAGGGTAGTAGCTCACCCCTCCACTTT

J gene: TRBJ2-3
V gene: TRBV6-1
clone size: .
D gene: .
CDR3 protein: CASRGGDKRDTQYF
CDR3 DNA: TGTGCCAGCAGGGGAGGGGACAAAAGAGATACGCAGTATTTT

J gene: TRBJ1-5
V gene: TRBV11-2
clone size: .
D gene: .
CDR3 protein: CASSSGAFNQPQHF
CDR3 DNA: TGTGCCAGCAGCTCCGGGGCCTTTAATCAGCCCCAGCATTTT

J gene: TRBJ1-2
V gene: TRBV10-3
clone size: .
D gene: .
CDR3 protein: CAIRPRGNYGYTF
CDR3 DNA: TGTGCCATCAGGCCGCGGGGTAACTATGGCTACACCTTC

J gene: TRBJ1-5
V gene: TRBV19
clone size: .
D gene: .
CDR3 protein: CASSIDPRTVNQPQHF
CDR3 DNA: TGTGCCAGTAGTATAGATCCTAGGACAGTGAATCAGCCCCAGCATTTT

J gene: TRBJ1-2
V gene: TRBV30
clone size: .
D gene: .
CDR3 protein: CAWVIPGPLYGYTF
CDR3 DNA: TGTGCCTGGGTGATTCCCGGGCCTCTCTATGGCTACACCTTC

J gene: TRBJ2-7
V gene: TRBV6-1
clone size: .
D gene: TRBD1
CDR3 protein: CASTTGTGVYEQYF
CDR3 DNA: TGTGCCAGCACTACCGGGACAGGGGTCTACGAGCAGTACTTC

J gene: TRBJ1-2
V gene: TRBV2
clone size: .
D gene: .
CDR3 protein: CASKEGEGYYGYTF
CDR3 DNA: TGTGCCAGCAAGGAGGGTGAGGGATACTATGGCTACACCTTC

J gene: TRBJ2-4
V gene: TRBV5-5
clone size: .
D gene: .
CDR3 protein: CASSDRFDGPAKNIQYF
CDR3 DNA: TGTGCCAGCAGCGACCGGTTCGACGGACCGGCCAAAAACATTCAGTACTTC

J gene: TRBJ2-2
V gene: TRBV10-1
clone size: .
D gene: TRBD1
CDR3 protein: CASSTDRATGELFF
CDR3 DNA: TGCGCCAGCAGCACCGACAGGGCCACCGGGGAGCTGTTTTTT

J gene: TRBJ2-4
V gene: TRBV7-2
clone size: once
D gene: .
CDR3 protein: CASSPSLVKNIQYF
CDR3 DNA: TGTGCCAGCAGCCCCTCGTTGGTCAAAAACATTCAGTACTTC

J gene: TRBJ1-6
V gene: TRBV11-2
clone size: .
D gene: .
CDR3 protein: CASSLPNSPLHF
CDR3 DNA: TGTGCCAGCAGCTTACCGAATTCACCCCTCCACTTT

J gene: TRBJ1-2
V gene: TRBV20-1
clone size: .
D gene: .
CDR3 protein: CSRDRQDGYTF
CDR3 DNA: TGCAGTCGCGACCGGCAGGATGGCTACACCTTC

J gene: TRBJ2-5
V gene: TRBV20-1
clone size: .
D gene: TRBD2
CDR3 protein: CSARDIAGVGETQYF
CDR3 DNA: TGCAGTGCTAGAGATATCGCGGGAGTCGGCGAGACCCAGTACTTC

J gene: TRBJ1-6
V gene: TRBV2
clone size: .
D gene: .
CDR3 protein: CASSPGPKGRSPLHF
CDR3 DNA: TGTGCCAGCAGTCCGGGACCGAAGGGACGTTCACCCCTCCACTTT

J gene: TRBJ2-5
V gene: TRBV20-1
clone size: .
D gene: TRBD2
CDR3 protein: CSGLAFQETQYF
CDR3 DNA: TGCAGTGGACTAGCGTTTCAAGAGACCCAGTACTTC

J gene: TRBJ1-3
V gene: TRBV6-1
clone size: .
D gene: .
CDR3 protein: CASSRETLASGNTIYF
CDR3 DNA: TGTGCCAGCAGCAGGGAAACTCTCGCCTCTGGAAACACCATATATTTT

J gene: TRBJ1-1
V gene: TRBV2
clone size: .
D gene: TRBD1
CDR3 protein: CASSWDRARNTEAFF
CDR3 DNA: TGTGCCAGCAGTTGGGACAGGGCTCGGAACACTGAAGCTTTCTTT

J gene: TRBJ1-1
V gene: TRBV7-2
clone size: .
D gene: .
CDR3 protein: CASSFLSNTEAFF
CDR3 DNA: TGTGCCAGCAGCTTCTTGAGCAACACTGAAGCTTTCTTT

J gene: TRBJ1-1
V gene: TRBV5-1
clone size: .
D gene: .
CDR3 protein: CASSLGLDGVNTEAFF
CDR3 DNA: TGCGCCAGCAGCTTGGGGCTGGATGGGGTGAACACTGAAGCTTTCTTT

J gene: TRBJ1-6
V gene: TRBV30
clone size: .
D gene: TRBD1
CDR3 protein: CAWGGQNNSPLHF
CDR3 DNA: TGTGCCTGGGGGGGACAGAATAATTCACCCCTCCACTTT

J gene: TRBJ2-3
V gene: TRBV28
clone size: .
D gene: .
CDR3 protein: CATTRTDTQYF
CDR3 DNA: TGTGCCACCACACGCACAGATACGCAGTATTTT

J gene: TRBJ1-6
V gene: TRBV11-2
clone size: .
D gene: TRBD1
CDR3 protein: CASSSLQGSSSPLHF
CDR3 DNA: TGTGCCAGCAGCTCCCTACAGGGGTCCAGCTCACCCCTCCACTTT

J gene: TRBJ2-6
V gene: TRBV7-9
clone size: .
D gene: .
CDR3 protein: CASYRGGANVLTF
CDR3 DNA: TGTGCCAGCTATAGGGGGGGGGCCAACGTCCTGACTTTC

J gene: TRBJ1-1
V gene: TRBV20-1
clone size: .
D gene: .
CDR3 protein: CSAASVLNTEAFF
CDR3 DNA: TGCAGTGCCGCCTCGGTCTTGAACACTGAAGCTTTCTTT

J gene: TRBJ2-2
V gene: TRBV15
clone size: .
D gene: .
CDR3 protein: CATREHSNTGELFF
CDR3 DNA: TGTGCCACCAGGGAACATTCGAACACCGGGGAGCTGTTTTTT

J gene: TRBJ1-2
V gene: TRBV20-1
clone size: .
D gene: .
CDR3 protein: CSARERAANYGYTF
CDR3 DNA: TGCAGTGCTAGAGAACGGGCGGCTAACTATGGCTACACCTTC